The clone carrying this T cell receptor beta chain was seen at least ten times. The data are from a study of regulatory T cells in long-lasting Graves disease. The CDR3 is made up of 16 amino acids. Between the trimmed V and J ends, which lost 5 bases and 0 bases, there was a span of 13 bases. As to time point: newly diagnosed GD, antithyroid drugs for less than 3 months. RNA from PBMCs was the source of the TCR library. To make TCR beta libraries, researchers used iRepertoire HTBI primers and Arm-PCR of CDR3 regions. From the multiplex PCR reads, TCRdb called clonotypes with MiXCR, one entry per CDR3 protein. The table lists roughly 380,000 distinct CDR3 sequences, around 15% of them singletons.

The rearrangement joins TRBV12-3 or TRBV12-4 to TRBJ1-4; D not certain. The sample was peripheral blood mononuclear cells (PBMCs), taken at new diagnosis, from a patient treated with antithyroid drugs. The sequence derives from a female donor with Graves disease. The CDR3 sequence: CASSPRIGATNEKLFF. Here the CDR3 DNA reads TGTGCCAGCAGTCCTCGAATCGGTGCAACTAATGAAAAACTGTTTTTT.